These 8 T cell receptor beta chains were sequenced from one sample in a study. TCRdb ran MiXCR on the RT-PCR reads and lists one entry per CDR3 protein. The table lists about 680,000 distinct CDR3 sequences, about 14% of them singletons, with roughly 3.6% in the top ten. Sequencing was done on a sample of memory CD4+ T cells from blood. These TCRs come from a female donor in good health, serving as a healthy control.

This clonotype was found a few times. The chain is built from TRBV6-2 or TRBV6-3 and TRBJ2-2; 7 nucleotides align to TRBD2. Trimming cost V 7 bases and J 1 base; bases outside gene matches: 15. In germline, CDR1 is MNHEY, CDR2 SVGEGT. The CDR3 has 18 residues. CDR3 region: CASNWHLGTSVNTGELFF. CDR3 nucleotides: TGTGCCAGCAACTGGCATTTGGGTACTAGCGTGAACACCGGGGAGCTGTTTTTT.

This clonotype has more than one count but fewer than ten. The V gene is TRBV30, the J gene TRBJ2-1, with 10 bases that match TRBD2. This CDR3 is built from 15 residues. With V trimmed by 0 bases and J by 6 bases, 5 bases remained unmatched. The V gene's germline CDR1 is GTSNPN and CDR2 SVGIG (reference sequence). CDR3 coding DNA: TGTGCCTGGAGTGTACGGGGACTAGCGTCCAATGAGCAGTTCTTC. Translation gives CAWSVRGLASNEQFF.

This rearrangement joins TRBV4-3 to TRBJ1-6; TRBD1 matches 8 bases. The CDR3 loop spans 15 amino acids. The ends lost 1 base at V and 9 bases at J; junction bases unmatched: 5. The germline gives CDR1 LGHNA, CDR2 YSLEER. CDR3: CASSQVGQGPSPLHF. The CDR3 bases are TGCGCCAGCAGCCAAGTCGGACAGGGTCCTTCACCCCTCCACTTT.

The chain joins TRBV4-2 to TRBJ2-5, with 7 bases aligning to TRBD2. The germline gives CDR1 LGHNA, CDR2 YNFKEQ. Trimming removed 0 bases from V and 9 bases from J; junction bases left unmatched: 10. The CDR3 contains 15 residues. The CDR3 here is CASSQDGGEPRSQYF. The CDR3 DNA sequence: TGTGCCAGCAGCCAAGATGGGGGGGAGCCCCGCTCCCAGTACTTC.

The chain couples TRBV5-1 to TRBJ2-2; a possible D gene is TRBD1 (5 bases). CDR1 and CDR2 from the germline V gene are SGHRS and YFSETQ. Trimming took 4 bases from V and 8 from J, leaving 15 bases between them. CDR3 length equals 14 residues. In DNA, the CDR3 is TGCGCCAGCAGCACAGGACACCGCTCTGGGGAGCTGTTTTTT. This sequence encodes CASSTGHRSGELFF.

This clonotype was seen only a few times. The chain combines TRBV5-5 with TRBJ2-3; D call uncertain. This CDR3 has 15 residues. Germline loops: CDR1 SGHKS, CDR2 YYEKEE (reference sequence). Trimming left V 0 bases short and J 2 bases short, with 10 bases between. CDR3 DNA: TGTGCCAGCAGCTTGGTGGTCGAACTCACAGATACGCAGTATTTT. This encodes CASSLVVELTDTQYF.

Comments on this clonotype: This could be a read error, since a much larger clone is one nucleotide away. The chain combines TRBV12-3 or TRBV12-4 with TRBJ2-1, with 10 bases aligning to TRBD2. The CDR3 totals 15 residues. After removal of 5 bases from V and 7 bases from J, the junction contained 8 bases not matched to a gene. In DNA form, the CDR3 reads TGTGCCAGCAGTCTCCTAGCGGGAGCTTTAAATGAGCAGTTCTTC. It translates to CASSLLAGALNEQFF.

V gene TRBV4-2 combines with J gene TRBJ1-3; D is perhaps TRBD1 (5 bases). Trimming removed 0 bases at V and 6 bases at J, with 12 bases between. The CDR3 spans 15 residues. CDR1 is LGHNA, CDR2 YNFKEQ, per germline. This CDR3 is CASSQDLDKPNTIYF. In DNA, the CDR3 is TGTGCCAGCAGCCAAGATTTGGACAAGCCAAACACCATATATTTT.